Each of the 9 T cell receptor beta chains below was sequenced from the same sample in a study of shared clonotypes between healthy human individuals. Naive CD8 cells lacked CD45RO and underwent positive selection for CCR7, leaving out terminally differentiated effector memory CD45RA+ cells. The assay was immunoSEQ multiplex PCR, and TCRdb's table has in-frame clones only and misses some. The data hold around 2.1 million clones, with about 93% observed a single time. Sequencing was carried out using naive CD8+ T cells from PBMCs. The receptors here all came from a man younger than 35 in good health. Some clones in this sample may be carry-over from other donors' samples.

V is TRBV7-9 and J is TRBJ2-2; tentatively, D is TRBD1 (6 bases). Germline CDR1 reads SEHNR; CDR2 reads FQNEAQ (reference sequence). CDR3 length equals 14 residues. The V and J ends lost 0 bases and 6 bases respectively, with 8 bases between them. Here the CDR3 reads CASSLAGGSGELFF. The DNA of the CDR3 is TGTGCCAGCAGCTTAGCTGGGGGCTCCGGGGAGCTGTTTTTT.

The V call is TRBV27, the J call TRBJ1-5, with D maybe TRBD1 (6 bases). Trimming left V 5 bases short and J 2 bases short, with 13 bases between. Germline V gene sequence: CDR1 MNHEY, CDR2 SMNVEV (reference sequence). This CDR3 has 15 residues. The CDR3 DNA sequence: TGTGCCAGCAGTCCACAGGGCTGGGGCAATCAGCCCCAGCATTTT. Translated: CASSPQGWGNQPQHF.

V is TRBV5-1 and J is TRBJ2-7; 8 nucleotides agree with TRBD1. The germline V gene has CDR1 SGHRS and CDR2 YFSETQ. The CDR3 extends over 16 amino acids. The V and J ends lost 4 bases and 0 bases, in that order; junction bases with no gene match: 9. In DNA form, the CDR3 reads TGCGCCAGCAGCCCCGCCGGGACAGGTTTCTCCTACGAGCAGTACTTC. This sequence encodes CASSPAGTGFSYEQYF.

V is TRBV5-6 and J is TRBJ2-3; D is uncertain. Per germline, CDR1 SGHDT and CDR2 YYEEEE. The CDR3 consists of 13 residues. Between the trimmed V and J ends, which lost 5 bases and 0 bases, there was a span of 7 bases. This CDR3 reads CASRTTSTDTQYF. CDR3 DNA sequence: TGTGCCAGCAGAACCACCAGCACAGATACGCAGTATTTT.

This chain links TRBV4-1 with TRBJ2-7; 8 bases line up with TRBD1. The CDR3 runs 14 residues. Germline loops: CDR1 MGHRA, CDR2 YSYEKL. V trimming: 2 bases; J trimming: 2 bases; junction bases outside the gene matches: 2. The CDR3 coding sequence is TGCGCCAGCAGCCAATGGGGACAGGCCTACGAGCAGTACTTC. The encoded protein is CASSQWGQAYEQYF.

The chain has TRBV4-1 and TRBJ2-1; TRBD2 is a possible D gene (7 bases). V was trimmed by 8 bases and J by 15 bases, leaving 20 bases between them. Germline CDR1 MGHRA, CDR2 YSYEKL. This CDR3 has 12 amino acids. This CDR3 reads CASEAGGAPPFF. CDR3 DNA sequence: TGCGCCAGCGAGGCTGGGGGGGCGCCTCCGTTCTTC.

The CDR3 region has the DNA TGTGCCAGCAGCTCCCAGGAGTTTCAAGGACTAGCCCCACACAATGAGCAGTTCTTC. This encodes CASSSQEFQGLAPHNEQFF. The V call is TRBV7-9, the J call TRBJ2-1; 8 nucleotides agree with TRBD2. The CDR3 has 19 amino acids. CDR1 and CDR2 from the germline V gene are SEHNR and FQNEAQ (reference sequence). The trim removed 4 bases at V and 5 bases at J, leaving 19 bases unmatched.

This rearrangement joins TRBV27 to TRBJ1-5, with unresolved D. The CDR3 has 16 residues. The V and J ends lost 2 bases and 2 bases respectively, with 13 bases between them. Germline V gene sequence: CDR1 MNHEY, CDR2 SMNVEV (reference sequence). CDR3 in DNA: TGTGCCAGCAGTTTAAGCCCCACCGGGGGCAATCAGCCCCAGCATTTT. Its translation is CASSLSPTGGNQPQHF.

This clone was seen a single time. CDR3 region: CAWTTGVNDGYTF. The CDR3, as DNA: TGTGCCTGGACCACAGGGGTTAATGATGGCTACACCTTC. The chain links TRBV30 to TRBJ1-2, with TRBD1 matching 7 bases. With V trimmed by 4 bases and J by 6 bases, 8 bases remained unmatched. Germline assignment: CDR1 GTSNPN and CDR2 SVGIG (reference sequence). CDR3 length: 13 amino acids.